This T cell receptor beta chain was identified during a study of CD8 T cells in ankylosing spondylitis. General observations from the study: From matched ankylosing spondylitis synovial fluid, disease-linked clones were reportedly recovered at significantly enriched levels.

This clonotype was picked up many times. Antigen specificity is unknown. Quantitative barcoded 5'-RACE was used to prepare TCR beta libraries. One entry per CDR3 protein, called by TCRdb with MiXCR from the 5' RACE reads. The sample holds 150,000 to 200,000 distinct CDR3 sequences, roughly 13% seen once. The CDR3 runs to 15 residues. V lost 5 bases, J lost 9 bases, and 12 bases stayed unmatched. CDR1 and CDR2 (germline): MNHEY, SVGAGI. The sample consisted of blood, either unsorted or a sorted T cell fraction (not recorded which). The source is a male donor with ankylosing spondylitis or in good health (not recorded which). The chain recombines TRBV6-5 with TRBJ1-5, with 8 bases aligning to TRBD1. This chain's CDR3 is CASSHLSDRVRPQHF. In nucleotides, the CDR3 is TGTGCCAGCAGTCACCTCTCGGACAGGGTAAGGCCCCAGCATTTT.